These 26 T cell receptor beta chains share one sample of origin, sequenced in a study of molecular identifiers for immune sequencing clone quantification. TCRdb re-analysed the PCR reads in MiXCR, keeping a single row per CDR3 protein. The data contain 85,000 to 130,000 distinct CDR3 sequences, roughly 34% of them singletons. Sequencing input: naive CD8+ T cells from blood, with Jurkat cell RNA spiked in. Subset denoted: FACS-sorted CD8+CD4-CCR7+CD45RA+ naive T cells. These receptors all stem from a human donor in good health. Some libraries in this study had Jurkat cell RNA spiked in.

In this sample, this clonotype turned up a few times. This chain joins TRBV3-1 and TRBJ2-7; 10 bases fit TRBD2. The V segment lost 4 bases and the J segment 4 bases; nucleotides outside the gene matches: 10. The CDR3 spans 16 residues. Germline V CDR1 and CDR2: LGHDT, YNNKEL (reference sequence). CDR3 in DNA: TGTGCCAGCAGCCCTGGAGTTAGCGGGAGGTATTACGAGCAGTACTTC. It specifies CASSPGVSGRYYEQYF.

This clonotype showed up many times. The chain carries TRBV5-1 and TRBJ1-1; perhaps TRBD1 as D (6 bases). The CDR3 is 13 amino acids. Per the germline V gene, CDR1 is SGHRS and CDR2 is YFSETQ. Trimming took off 3 bases at V and 4 bases at J, with 10 bases between the two ends. CDR3 DNA: TGCGCCAGCAGCTACACAGGGCCCACTGAAGCTTTCTTT. Protein: CASSYTGPTEAFF.

Worth noting for this clonotype: The junction and the germline gene differ at one end; a read error may be behind it. This chain links TRBV10-3 with TRBJ2-3; D is perhaps TRBD2 (6 bases). In germline, CDR1 is ENHRY, CDR2 SYGVKD. This CDR3 is 18 amino acids long. Here the CDR3 reads CVISAAGTLGGGTDTQYF. The DNA of the CDR3 is TGTGTCATCAGTGCCGCCGGGACTCTCGGCGGTGGCACAGATACGCAGTATTTT.

This clonotype appeared a few times. The CDR3 here is CASRWGGGGPEAFF. In DNA, the CDR3 is TGTGCCAGTAGATGGGGGGGTGGGGGGCCTGAAGCTTTCTTT. J is TRBJ1-1 and V is TRBV19; weak D call: TRBD1 (6 bases). Per germline, CDR1 LNHDA and CDR2 SQIVND (reference sequence). Between the trimmed V and J ends, which lost 6 bases and 6 bases, there was a span of 17 bases. The CDR3 is 14 residues long.

This clonotype was observed many times. The chain employs TRBV7-2 and TRBJ2-5; 11 nucleotides align to TRBD1. The CDR3 totals 17 residues. Germline assignment: CDR1 SGHTA and CDR2 FQGNSA. The ends lost 1 base at V and 4 bases at J; junction bases unmatched: 8. This CDR3 reads CASSLGAGTGGRETQYF. The CDR3 nucleotides are TGTGCCAGCAGCTTAGGGGCCGGGACAGGGGGAAGAGAGACCCAGTACTTC.

Concerning this clonotype: This clone may be a read error of a much larger clone one base away. The V gene is TRBV23-1, the J gene TRBJ2-6, with TRBD1 identical over 9 bases. TRBV23-1 is given ORF status, its function remaining uncertain. After removal of 7 bases from V and 0 bases from J, the junction contained 7 bases not matched to a gene. This CDR3 comprises 17 residues. CDR3 region: CASTDTQGASGANVLTF. CDR3 DNA: TGCGCCAGCACGGACACACAGGGGGCCTCTGGGGCCAACGTCCTGACTTTC.

This clonotype was observed a handful of times. A much larger clone lies a single base off, so this may be a read error. The chain has TRBV5-3 and TRBJ2-5; D perhaps matches TRBD1 (6 bases). TRBV5-3 is an ORF, with its function uncertain. V lost 8 bases, J lost 9 bases, and 23 bases lay in between. CDR3 length: 14 amino acids. The CDR3 region has the DNA TGTGCCAGCAGCCGAGACAGGAATAAGGAGGCCCAGTACTTC. This codes for CASSRDRNKEAQYF.

In the case of this clonotype: Being one base from a much bigger clone, this may be a read error. V usage is TRBV7-3 and J usage is TRBJ2-2, with D perhaps TRBD1 or TRBD2 (6 bases each). V dropped 8 bases and J dropped 7 bases, with 20 bases sitting between them. Germline CDR1 SGHTA, CDR2 FQGTGA. The CDR3 is 15 amino acids. The DNA of the CDR3 is TGTGCCAGCGGCGACCCTGGGGGGCGGAACGGGGAGCTGTTTTTT. Protein product: CASGDPGGRNGELFF.

Comment on this clonotype: The conserved final phenylalanine or tryptophan is absent from the CDR3, which likely points to a read error. The chain employs TRBV6-2 or TRBV6-3 and TRBJ1-5; 8 nucleotides agree with TRBD1. Germline CDR1 reads MNHEY; CDR2 reads SVGEGT. The CDR3 has 14 residues. The V segment lost 7 bases and the J segment 4 bases; nucleotides outside the gene matches: 6. DNA of the CDR3: TGTGCCAGCACCAGGGACAGGAGAAATCAGCCCCAGCATTAT. Its protein product is CASTRDRRNQPQHY.

For the CDR3, the DNA is TGTGCCAGCAGCTTAGGGGGACTAGCGGCGGCAGATACGCAGTATTTT. Protein sequence: CASSLGGLAAADTQYF. The chain combines TRBV7-2 with TRBJ2-3; 11 bases line up with TRBD2. Germline V gene sequence: CDR1 SGHTA, CDR2 FQGNSA. The CDR3 runs to 16 residues. Trimming at V came to 1 base and at J to 4 bases, leaving 4 bases not matched to a gene.

Regarding this clonotype: This is likely a read error, given that the CDR3 carries no conserved phenylalanine or tryptophan at its end. This chain links TRBV3-1 with TRBJ1-1; D unresolved. CDR1 is LGHDT, CDR2 YNNKEL, per germline (reference sequence). Trimming took 1 base from V and 3 from J, leaving 6 bases between them. This CDR3 region has 13 residues. CDR3 DNA sequence: TGTGCCAGCAGCCAAGGCCTCTACACTGAAGCTTTCTTA. This sequence encodes CASSQGLYTEAFL.

The chain combines TRBV27 with TRBJ2-1; D call uncertain. The CDR3 loop spans 11 amino acids. V lost 3 bases, J lost 11 bases, and 8 bases lay in between. Germline V gives CDR1 MNHEY, CDR2 SMNVEV (reference sequence). CDR3 amino acids: CASSFGLKQFF. In DNA, the CDR3 is TGTGCCAGCAGTTTTGGCCTGAAGCAGTTCTTC.

This clonotype was found a few times. Germline is not matched at one junction end, which may reflect a read error. The chain combines TRBV6-2 or TRBV6-3 with TRBJ2-4; 8 bases are a match to TRBD1. CDR3 length equals 9 residues. Germline loops: CDR1 MNHEY, CDR2 SVGEGT. CDR3 sequence: CASTSGGSF. The DNA for the CDR3 is TGTGCCAGCACCTCAGGGGGCAGCTTC.

This clonotype was seen a few times. The V call is TRBV11-2, the J call TRBJ2-7; no reliable D call. The V end lost 4 bases, the J end lost 3 bases, and 10 bases lay between the germline ends. Germline V gene sequence: CDR1 SGHAT, CDR2 FQNNGV. The CDR3 sequence is 13 residues long. CDR3 nucleotide sequence: TGTGCCAGCAGCTATCAAGTACTCTACGAGCAGTACTTC. Its translation is CASSYQVLYEQYF. Drawing the rest from reference TRBV11-2 and TRBJ2-7, the complete variable domain is EAGVAQSPRYKIIEKRQSVAFWCNPISGHATLYWYQQILGQGPKLLIQFQNNGVVDDSQLPKDRFSAERLKGVDSTLKIQPAKLEDSAVYLCASSYQVLYEQYFGPGTRLTVT.

In this sample, this clonotype turned up a few times. Possible read error: a much larger clone is one base away. V and J are TRBV28 and TRBJ2-3; 7 bases agree with TRBD1. Germline CDR1 is MDHEN and CDR2 is SYDVKM. This CDR3 comprises 14 residues. CDR3 sequence: CASIRDSITDTRYF. The DNA of the CDR3 is TGTGCCAGCATCCGGGACAGCATCACAGATACGCGGTATTTT.

This clonotype turned up a few times. The CDR3 spells CASSQDPLAVYNEQFF. CDR3 in DNA: TGCGCCAGCAGCCAAGATCCCTTGGCAGTGTACAATGAGCAGTTCTTC. This chain joins TRBV4-3 and TRBJ2-1; D is undetermined. Germline lookup yields CDR1 LGHNA and CDR2 YSLEER. CDR3 length equals 16 residues. V gave up 0 bases and J gave up 4 bases, with 13 bases separating them.

This clonotype showed up many times. This chain uses TRBV28 with TRBJ2-7, with D uncertain. In germline, CDR1 is MDHEN, CDR2 SYDVKM. The CDR3 is 11 residues long. V lost 5 bases, J lost 3 bases, and 5 bases lay in between. The CDR3 DNA follows: TGTGCCAGCAGTCCCGACTACGAGCAGTACTTC. Its protein product is CASSPDYEQYF.

The chain has TRBV18 and TRBJ1-1; a weak D match, TRBD1 (6 bases). V lost 4 bases, J lost 1 base, and 13 bases lay in between. The CDR3 runs 15 residues. Germline V gene sequence: CDR1 KGHSH, CDR2 LQKENI. CDR3 coding DNA: TGTGCCAGCTCACTAACCGGGACACCGAACACTGAAGCTTTCTTT. The encoded protein is CASSLTGTPNTEAFF.

The chain recombines TRBV11-2 with TRBJ2-5; D ambiguous. Trimming shortened V by 4 bases and J by 0 bases, and 3 bases separated the two germline ends. The CDR3 is 12 residues long. Germline V gives CDR1 SGHAT, CDR2 FQNNGV. CDR3 protein: CASSSYQETQYF. The CDR3 DNA is TGTGCCAGCAGCTCGTACCAAGAGACCCAGTACTTC.

This clonotype was counted between two and nine times. V usage is TRBV7-2 and J usage is TRBJ1-6, with D perhaps TRBD1 (6 bases). Looked up from germline, CDR1 is SGHTA and CDR2 is FQGNSA. The CDR3 length is 16 residues. V lost 1 base and J lost 3, with 10 bases in between. CDR3 sequence: CASSLVQGGYNSPLHF. The CDR3 DNA reads as TGTGCCAGCAGCTTAGTCCAAGGGGGCTATAATTCACCCCTCCACTTT.

V is TRBV28 and J is TRBJ2-7; no firm D call. Germline CDR1 reads MDHEN; CDR2 reads SYDVKM. CDR3 size: 13 residues. V lost 1 base and J 6 bases, leaving 10 bases between the germline ends. The CDR3 region is CASSLSLISEQYF. DNA of the CDR3: TGTGCCAGCAGTTTATCGCTGATCTCCGAGCAGTACTTC.

The V and J genes are TRBV6-5 and TRBJ2-3; the match to TRBD2 covers 13 bases. Germline V lookup: CDR1 MNHEY, CDR2 SVGAGI. The junction had 8 bases not matched to a gene; V was cut back by 6 bases and J by 5 bases. The CDR3 consists of 16 residues. The CDR3 here is CASSLGTSGTVDTQYF. In DNA, the CDR3 is TGTGCCAGCAGCCTAGGGACTAGCGGGACGGTAGATACGCAGTATTTT.

This clonotype showed up just once. The conserved closing phenylalanine or tryptophan is absent in this CDR3, likely reflecting a read error. This chain uses TRBV19 with TRBJ2-2, with TRBD2 identical over 9 bases. The CDR3 has 16 amino acids. CDR1 and CDR2 (germline): LNHDA, SQIVND (reference sequence). V lost 1 base and J lost 6; bases outside the gene matches: 6. The CDR3 region has the DNA TGTGCCAGTAGTATAGCCGGGACTAGCTTTTCCGGGGAGCTGTTTTAT. As protein: CASSIAGTSFSGELFY.

CDR3 protein: CSAHRDDGSYEQYF. Written as DNA, the CDR3 is TGCAGTGCCCATAGAGACGACGGCTCCTACGAGCAGTACTTC. The genes are TRBV20-1 and TRBJ2-7, with unresolved D. The CDR3 contains 14 residues. The ends were cut back, 6 bases at V and 0 bases at J, with 15 bases in the middle. In germline, CDR1 is DFQATT, CDR2 SNEGSKA (reference sequence).

There are a few counts of this clonotype. This chain connects TRBV28 to TRBJ2-2; D uncertain. Trimming took 6 bases from V and 0 from J, leaving 11 bases between them. In germline, CDR1 is MDHEN, CDR2 SYDVKM. The CDR3 sequence is 15 residues long. As DNA, the CDR3 is TGTGCCAGCAGGGGCAGGCTTACGAACACCGGGGAGCTGTTTTTT. It yields the protein CASRGRLTNTGELFF.

To note about this clonotype: The junction departs from germline at one end; a sequencing error may be responsible. V is TRBV18 and J is TRBJ2-2, with a possible D match to TRBD2 (5 bases). CDR3 length: 12 residues. CDR1 KGHSH and CDR2 LQKENI come from the germline V gene. CDR3 sequence: CASSPLTGELYF. The CDR3 nucleotides are TGTGCCAGCTCACCACTCACCGGGGAGCTGTATTTT.